The rows below give T cell receptor beta chains drawn from one sample of a study of PD-1 and CTLA-4 blockade in melanoma. Only in-frame clones appear in the TCRdb table, and some are missing; sequencing was by immunoSEQ multiplex PCR. This table has more than 15,000 clones, approximately 63% appearing once. Sequencing used CD8+ T cells from peripheral blood, obtained from a patient given anti-PD-1 treatment. These receptors originate from a human donor with melanoma. CDR3s include the opening cysteine and the closing phenylalanine or tryptophan. The D gene is left open where the match is weak. Not all rows give a size; the values are once, few, many and, for expanded clones, a class.

TRBV11-3	NA	TRBJ2-1	14	NA	TGTGCCAGCAGCTTAGGGAGATCGGGCAATGAGCAGTTCTTC	CASSLGRSGNEQFF
TRBV7-9	TRBD1	TRBJ2-2	15	NA	TGTGCCAGCAGCCCGCAGGGGGTTAACACCGGGGAGCTGTTTTTT	CASSPQGVNTGELFF
TRBV19	NA	TRBJ2-1	11	NA	TGTGCCAGTAGTATCTTTAATGAGCAGTTCTTC	CASSIFNEQFF
TRBV28	NA	TRBJ1-2	12	few	TGTGCCAGCAGATACCGTAGGGGCGGCTACACCTTC	CASRYRRGGYTF
TRBV5-6	TRBD2	TRBJ2-5	14	NA	TGTGCCACCAAGACTAGCGGGGGATCGAAGACCCAGTACTTC	CATKTSGGSKTQYF
TRBV7-6	NA	TRBJ2-1	16	once	TGTGCCAGCAGCTTATCACCGTCGGGGGGCGTCAATGAGCAGTTCTTC	CASSLSPSGGVNEQFF
TRBV30	NA	TRBJ2-7	14	NA	TGTGCCTGGAACGACTGGAGGGGCTCCTACGAGCAGTACTTC	CAWNDWRGSYEQYF
TRBV14	NA	TRBJ2-3	13	few	TGTGCCAGCAGCTCCGGCAAACCAGATACGCAGTATTTT	CASSSGKPDTQYF
TRBV21-1	NA	TRBJ1-1	17	few	TGTGCCAGCAGCAAAGCGCCAATTCTAGGGCAGAACACTGAAGCTTTCTTT	CASSKAPILGQNTEAFF
TRBV5-1	NA	TRBJ2-7	12	few	TGCGCCAGCAGCCTAGGGACCACGGAGCAGTACTTC	CASSLGTTEQYF
TRBV27	NA	TRBJ1-4	15	NA	TGTGCCAGCAGATTGCGGTCGAAAAAGAATGAAAAACTGTTTTTT	CASRLRSKKNEKLFF
TRBV13	TRBD2	TRBJ2-1	19	NA	TGTGCCAGCAGCTCCGCGACTAGCGGGTACCAATTCGAAAACAATGAGCAGTTCTTC	CASSSATSGYQFENNEQFF
TRBV9	NA	TRBJ1-3	12	NA	TGTGCCAGCAGCGGAGGGGAAAACACCATATATTTT	CASSGGENTIYF
TRBV5-1	NA	TRBJ2-2	18	few	TGCGCCAGCAGCTTGTTTAGCCTCTCCCAGGCGAACACCGGGGAGCTGTTTTTT	CASSLFSLSQANTGELFF
TRBV7-9	NA	TRBJ1-4	14	NA	TGTGCCAGCAGCTTCACCGGAGGGGACGAAGAACTGTTTTTT	CASSFTGGDEELFF
TRBV6-2/TRBV6-3	TRBD1	TRBJ2-7	16	NA	TGTGCCAGCAGTTCTCGGGTGGGACAGAGCTCCTACGAGCAGTACTTC	CASSSRVGQSSYEQYF
TRBV13	NA	TRBJ1-1	13	NA	TGTGCCAGCAGCCCCGAATGGAGCCGTGAAGCTTTCTTT	CASSPEWSREAFF
TRBV19	NA	TRBJ1-2	13	NA	TGTGCCAGTAGTCCAGGGACGGGTCTTGGCTACACCTTC	CASSPGTGLGYTF
TRBV7-9	TRBD1	TRBJ2-1	15	NA	TGTGCCAGCAGCCAACCGACAGGGACAACATATGAGCAGTTCTTC	CASSQPTGTTYEQFF
TRBV5-6	NA	TRBJ2-7	14	once	TGTGCCAGCAGCCCCCACGGGGTGGGCTACGAGCAGTACTTC	CASSPHGVGYEQYF
TRBV7-9	NA	TRBJ2-1	10	NA	TGTGCCAGCAGCCCCGGGGAGCAGTTCTTC	CASSPGEQFF
TRBV3-1/TRBV3-2	TRBD2	TRBJ2-1	17	NA	TGTGCCAGCAGCCCTACCTATCTAGCGGGAGGTGTGGATGAGCAGTTCTTC	CASSPTYLAGGVDEQFF
TRBV24-1	NA	TRBJ2-3	14	NA	TGTGCCACCAGTGATAATAGTAGGGCGGATACGCAGTATTTT	CATSDNSRADTQYF
TRBV7-8	NA	TRBJ1-1	14	NA	TGTGCCAGCAGCTTCGCAGCGCTGAACACTGAAGCTTTCTTT	CASSFAALNTEAFF
TRBV27	TRBD2	TRBJ2-3	21	NA	TGTGCCAGCAGCCACACCCTCCCGACAGGGTCCGGGACTAGCGGGGAGGATACGCAGTATTTT	CASSHTLPTGSGTSGEDTQYF
TRBV25-1	NA	TRBJ1-1	15	few	TGTGCCAGCAGCCTTCTCGGGGACGGGAACACTGAAGCTTTCTTT	CASSLLGDGNTEAFF
TRBV4-1	TRBD2	TRBJ2-3	17	NA	TGCGCCAGCAGCCAAGTAGCACCTAGCGGGACCACAGATACGCAGTATTTT	CASSQVAPSGTTDTQYF
TRBV19	NA	TRBJ2-7	13	NA	TGTGCCAGTAGTATAGACGCCTCCTACGAGCAGTACTTC	CASSIDASYEQYF
TRBV2	TRBD2	TRBJ2-3	16	NA	TGTGCCAGCAGTGATCGGAGCGGGAGAAGTTTCGATACGCAGTATTTT	CASSDRSGRSFDTQYF
TRBV6-1	NA	TRBJ1-2	13	NA	TGTGCCAGCACACCTAGGTACGGGGTGGGCTACACCTTC	CASTPRYGVGYTF
TRBV4-1	TRBD1	TRBJ1-1	14	NA	TGCGCCAGCAGCCATCCCAGGGGGTACACTGAAGCTTTCTTT	CASSHPRGYTEAFF
TRBV4-1	NA	TRBJ2-6	17	NA	TGCGCCAGCAGCCCCAGGGGTGAAGCCTCTGGGGCCAACGTCCTGACTTTC	CASSPRGEASGANVLTF
TRBV24-1	NA	TRBJ2-1	12	NA	TGTGCCACCAGTGATAACAGGGATGAGCAGTTCTTC	CATSDNRDEQFF
TRBV28	NA	TRBJ1-5	15	NA	TGTGCCTGCGTGAGGGGGGACTATAGCAATCAGCCCCAGCATTTT	CACVRGDYSNQPQHF
TRBV27	TRBD2	TRBJ2-1	19	NA	TGTGCCAGCAGTTTATCGGGGCTAGCGGGGCCACCTAGGGGGGGTGAGCAGTTCTTC	CASSLSGLAGPPRGGEQFF
TRBV7-9	TRBD1	TRBJ2-1	14	NA	TGTGCCAGCAGCCCGACCGGGACAGTAAATGAGCAGTTCTTC	CASSPTGTVNEQFF
TRBV6-6	NA	TRBJ1-1	17	NA	TGTGCCAGCAGTCGACTGTGTTACCCCCCTAGGTGCACTGAAGCTTTCTTT	CASSRLCYPPRCTEAFF
TRBV19	NA	TRBJ1-1	16	once	TGTGCCAGTAGTATGAGACCAGTAGTGGAGAACACTGAAGCTTTCTTT	CASSMRPVVENTEAFF
TRBV13	NA	TRBJ2-1	14	NA	TGTGCCAGCAGCTCGGGGTCAGGTAACAATGAGCAGTTCTTC	CASSSGSGNNEQFF
TRBV7-8	NA	TRBJ1-1	15	NA	TGTGCCAGCAGCTTACGTGAGACCGGGGACACTGAAGCTTTCTTT	CASSLRETGDTEAFF
TRBV6-5	TRBD1	TRBJ1-2	16	few	TGTGCCAGCAGTTACGTCGTAGGGACAGGGTACTATGGCTACACCTTC	CASSYVVGTGYYGYTF
TRBV7-8	NA	TRBJ2-1	15	NA	TGTGCCAGCAGCTCCCCCGCCGGTGGCTACAATGAGCAGTTCTTC	CASSSPAGGYNEQFF
TRBV7-9	NA	TRBJ2-7	17	NA	TGTGCCAGCAGCCCCCAGGAGGCAGGGCGGCTTTCCTACGAGCAGTACTTC	CASSPQEAGRLSYEQYF
TRBV19	NA	TRBJ1-6	16	NA	TGTGCCAGTAGTATAGAAGCATTGGGCTATAATTCACCCCTCCACTTT	CASSIEALGYNSPLHF
TRBV27	NA	TRBJ1-5	15	once	TGTGCCAGCAGTTTATCGTGGGGGCGCGATCAGCCCCAGCATTTT	CASSLSWGRDQPQHF
TRBV15	TRBD1	TRBJ2-3	15	NA	TGTGCCACCAGCGGCTACAGGGGGCGCGCAGATACGCAGTATTTT	CATSGYRGRADTQYF